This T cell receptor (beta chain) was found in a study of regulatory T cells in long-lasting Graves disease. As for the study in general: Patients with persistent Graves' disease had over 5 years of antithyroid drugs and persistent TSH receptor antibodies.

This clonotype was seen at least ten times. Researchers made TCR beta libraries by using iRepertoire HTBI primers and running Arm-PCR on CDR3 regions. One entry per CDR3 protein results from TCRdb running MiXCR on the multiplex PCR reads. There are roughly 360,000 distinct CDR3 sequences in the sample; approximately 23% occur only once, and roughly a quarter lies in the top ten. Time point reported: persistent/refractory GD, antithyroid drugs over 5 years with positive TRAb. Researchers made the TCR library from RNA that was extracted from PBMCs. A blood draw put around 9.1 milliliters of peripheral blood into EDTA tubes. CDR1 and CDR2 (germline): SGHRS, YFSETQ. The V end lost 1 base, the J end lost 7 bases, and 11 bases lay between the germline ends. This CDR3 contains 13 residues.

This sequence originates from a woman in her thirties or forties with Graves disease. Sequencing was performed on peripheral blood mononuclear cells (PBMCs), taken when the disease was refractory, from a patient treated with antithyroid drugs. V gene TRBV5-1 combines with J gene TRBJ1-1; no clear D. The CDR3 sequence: CASSLSVENEAFF. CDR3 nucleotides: TGCGCCAGCAGCTTGAGCGTGGAGAATGAAGCTTTCTTT.